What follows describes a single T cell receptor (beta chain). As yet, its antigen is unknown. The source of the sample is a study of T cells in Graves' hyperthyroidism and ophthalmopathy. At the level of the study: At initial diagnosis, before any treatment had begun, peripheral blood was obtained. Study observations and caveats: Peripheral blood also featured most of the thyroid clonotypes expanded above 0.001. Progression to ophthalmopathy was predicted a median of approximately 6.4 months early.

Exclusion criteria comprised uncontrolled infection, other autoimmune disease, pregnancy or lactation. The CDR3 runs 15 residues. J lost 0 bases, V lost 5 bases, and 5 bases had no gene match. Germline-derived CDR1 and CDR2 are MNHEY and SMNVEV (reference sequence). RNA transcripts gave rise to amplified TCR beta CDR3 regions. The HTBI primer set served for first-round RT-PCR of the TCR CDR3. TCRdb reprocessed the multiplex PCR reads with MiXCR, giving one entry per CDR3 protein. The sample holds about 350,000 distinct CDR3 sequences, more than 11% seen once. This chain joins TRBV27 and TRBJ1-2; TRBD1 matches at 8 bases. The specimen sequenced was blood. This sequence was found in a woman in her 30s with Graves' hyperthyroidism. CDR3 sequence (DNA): TGTGCCAGCAGTCCGGACAGGGCAGCTAACTATGGCTACACCTTC. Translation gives CASSPDRAANYGYTF.